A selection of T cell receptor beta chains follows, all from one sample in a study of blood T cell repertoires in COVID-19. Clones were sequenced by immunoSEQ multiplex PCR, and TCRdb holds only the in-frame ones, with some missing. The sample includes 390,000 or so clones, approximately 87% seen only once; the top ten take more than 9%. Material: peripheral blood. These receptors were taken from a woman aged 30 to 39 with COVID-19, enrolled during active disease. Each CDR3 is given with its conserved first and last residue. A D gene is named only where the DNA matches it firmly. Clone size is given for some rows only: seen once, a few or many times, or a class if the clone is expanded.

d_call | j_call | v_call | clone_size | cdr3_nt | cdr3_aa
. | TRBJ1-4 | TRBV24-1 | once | TGTGCCACCAGGGCTGCAACTAATGAAAAACTGTTTTTT | CATRAATNEKLFF
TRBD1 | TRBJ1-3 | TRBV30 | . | TGTGCCTGGAGGAGGTGGGACAGGGGTTCGGGAAACACCATATATTTT | CAWRRWDRGSGNTIYF
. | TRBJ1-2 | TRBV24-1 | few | TGTGCCACCAGTGGAGGGTTCGGCTACACCTTC | CATSGGFGYTF
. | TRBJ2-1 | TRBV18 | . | TGTGCCAGCTCACCACTCGCCCTGAGACACTCCTACAATGAGCAGTTCTTC | CASSPLALRHSYNEQFF
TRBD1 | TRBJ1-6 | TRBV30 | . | TGTGCCTGGAAGTCGGACAGGGGATTCGCCCTCCACTTT | CAWKSDRGFALHF
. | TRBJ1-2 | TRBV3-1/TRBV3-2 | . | TGTGCCAGCAGCCAAGAGGAGTGGGTCTATGGCTACACCTTC | CASSQEEWVYGYTF
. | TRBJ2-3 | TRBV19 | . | TGTGCCAGTAGTTCCCTCCCGGGACTCCTCACAGATACGCAGTATTTT | CASSSLPGLLTDTQYF
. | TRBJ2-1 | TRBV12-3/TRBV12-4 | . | TGTGCCAGCAGTTTGGGGGCGTTGGATGAGCAGTTCTTC | CASSLGALDEQFF
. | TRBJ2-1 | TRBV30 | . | TGTGCCTGGAGCGCGACAGGCAATGAGCAGTTCTTC | CAWSATGNEQFF
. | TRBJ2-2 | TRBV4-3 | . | TGCGCCAGCAGCCGGTCGAAACTAGCCTCGAACACCGGGGAGCTGTTTTTT | CASSRSKLASNTGELFF
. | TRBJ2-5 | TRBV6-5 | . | TGTGCCAGCACGTCGGGGGTCCAGACCCAGTACTTC | CASTSGVQTQYF
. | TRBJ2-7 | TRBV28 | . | TGTGCCAGCAGTTCTTGGGCACTTAGCTCCTACGAGCAGTACTTC | CASSSWALSSYEQYF
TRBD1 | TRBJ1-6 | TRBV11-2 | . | TGTGCCAGCAGCCCGAAGGGCCGGGACAGGACTTCACCCCTCCACTTT | CASSPKGRDRTSPLHF
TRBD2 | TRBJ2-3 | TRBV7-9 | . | TGTGCCAGCAGCCTCGGGACTAGCGGGTATAGCACAGATACGCAGTATTTT | CASSLGTSGYSTDTQYF
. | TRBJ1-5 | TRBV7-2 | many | TGTGCCAGCAGCTTAGCAGAGAATCAGCCCCAGCATTTT | CASSLAENQPQHF
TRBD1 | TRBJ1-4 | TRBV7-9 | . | TGTGCCAGCAGCTCAAGGGACAGGGGGAGAGAGGAAAAACTGTTTTTT | CASSSRDRGREEKLFF
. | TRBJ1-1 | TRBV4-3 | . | TGCGCCAGCAGCCTAACAGGGAGGGACACTGAAGCTTTCTTT | CASSLTGRDTEAFF
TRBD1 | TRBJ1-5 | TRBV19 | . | TGTGCCAGTAGCACCACCAAACAGGGGGGATATAGCAATCAGCCCCAGCATTTT | CASSTTKQGGYSNQPQHF
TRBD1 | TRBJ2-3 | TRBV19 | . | TGTGCCAGTAGTCGACAGGGGAATAGCGGTCCAGATACGCAGTATTTT | CASSRQGNSGPDTQYF
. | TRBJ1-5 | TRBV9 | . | TGTGCCAGCAGCCGGGGGAGGGATTCTCAGCCCCAGCATTTT | CASSRGRDSQPQHF
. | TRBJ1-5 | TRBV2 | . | TGTGCCAGCAGTGACAGGGGATTATATAGCAATCAGCCCCAGCATTTT | CASSDRGLYSNQPQHF
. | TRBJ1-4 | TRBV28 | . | TGTGCCAGCAGTTTAAACAGGGCGGTAGATGAAAAACTGTTTTTT | CASSLNRAVDEKLFF
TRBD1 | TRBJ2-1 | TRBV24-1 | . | TGTGCCACCAGTGATTGGGACGGGACAGGGGGCTTTGAGCAGTTCTTC | CATSDWDGTGGFEQFF
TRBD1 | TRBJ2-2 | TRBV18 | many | TGTGCCAGCTCACCGGCTGACAGGGACGGCGGGGAGCTGTTTTTT | CASSPADRDGGELFF
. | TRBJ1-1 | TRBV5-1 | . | TGCGCCAGCAGCTTGGGAGGGCACCCTGCCCTAAACACTGAAGCTTTCTTT | CASSLGGHPALNTEAFF
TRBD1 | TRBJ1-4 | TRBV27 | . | TGTGCCAGCAGGACCTGGACAGGGAGGTCTGAAAAACTGTTTTTT | CASRTWTGRSEKLFF
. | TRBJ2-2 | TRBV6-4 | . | TGTGCCAGCAGCGCCGACAGGTCGAACACCGGGGAGCTGTTTTTT | CASSADRSNTGELFF
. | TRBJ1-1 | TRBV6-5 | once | TGTGCCAGCACCAACTCCGAGGGTTATACTGAAGCTTTCTTT | CASTNSEGYTEAFF
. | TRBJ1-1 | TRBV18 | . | TGTGCCAGCTCACCTCAGGGGCAGGACACTGAAGCTTTCTTT | CASSPQGQDTEAFF
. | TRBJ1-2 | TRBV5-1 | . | TGCGCCAGCAGCTTGGCCGGGGGAAACTATGGCTACACCTTC | CASSLAGGNYGYTF
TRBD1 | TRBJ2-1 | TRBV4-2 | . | TGTGCCAGCAGCCAAGAGGGACAGGGTCGCGATGAGCAGTTCTTC | CASSQEGQGRDEQFF
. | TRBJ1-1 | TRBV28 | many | TGTGCCAGCAGTTTATTTGGTTTCGGAGGGAGTCTAGCTTTCTTT | CASSLFGFGGSLAFF
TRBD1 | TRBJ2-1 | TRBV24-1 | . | TGTGCCACCAGTGATCCGGGACAGGGTTTTTACAATGAGCAGTTCTTC | CATSDPGQGFYNEQFF
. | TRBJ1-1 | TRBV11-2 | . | TGTGCCAGCAGCCAGGCAGGGGACGGGTACACTGAAGCTTTCTTT | CASSQAGDGYTEAFF
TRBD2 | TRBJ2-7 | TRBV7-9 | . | TGTGCCAGCAGCTTAGGGTCAGCGGGGAGGGCCTACGAGCAGTACTTC | CASSLGSAGRAYEQYF
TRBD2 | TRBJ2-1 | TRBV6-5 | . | TGTGCCACCCGACTAGCCGCCAATGAGCAGTTCTTC | CATRLAANEQFF
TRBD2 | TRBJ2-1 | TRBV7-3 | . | TGTGCCAGCAGCTTATCGCCACTAGCGGGTAATGAGCAGTTCTTC | CASSLSPLAGNEQFF
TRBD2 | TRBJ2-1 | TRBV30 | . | TGTGCCTGGATCTCGCCTAGCGGGCGAAATGAGCAGTTCTTC | CAWISPSGRNEQFF
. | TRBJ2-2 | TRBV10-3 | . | TGTGCCATCAGTGAGTCGGGGCCGTCGAACACCGGGGAGCTGTTTTTT | CAISESGPSNTGELFF
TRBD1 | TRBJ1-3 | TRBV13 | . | TGTGCCAGCAGCGTCAGGGGGCCCTCTGGAAACACCATATATTTT | CASSVRGPSGNTIYF
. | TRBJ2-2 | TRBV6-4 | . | TGTGCCAGCACCGTAGAAGCGAACACCGGGGAGCTGTTTTTT | CASTVEANTGELFF
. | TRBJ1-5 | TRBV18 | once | TGTGCCAGCTCTCCACTACAGGGAATCGATCAGCCCCAGCATTTT | CASSPLQGIDQPQHF